Listed below are T cell receptor beta chains from one sample, sequenced in a study of shared clonotypes between healthy human individuals. Produced via immunoSEQ multiplex PCR; TCRdb's table is partial and in-frame only. The sample has about 2.1 million clones, around 95% seen once. The sequencing input was naive CD8+ T cells from PBMCs. These receptor sequences come from a man younger than 35 in good health. Some clones in this sample may be carry-over from other donors' samples. The CDR3 runs from the conserved cysteine through the conserved F or W. Each record gives: V gene, J gene, CDR3 protein.

>TRBV13|TRBJ2-3
CASSLRDGPSADTQYF
>TRBV30|TRBJ1-2
CAWSGDGGGYGYTF
>TRBV7-9|TRBJ2-5
CASSFRTVQETQYF
>TRBV19|TRBJ2-7
CASGNRGYEQYF
>TRBV21-1|TRBJ1-1
CASSKVGKLTGNVNTEAFF
>TRBV9|TRBJ1-2
CASSQGQAIYGYTF
>TRBV2|TRBJ2-5
CASSEAWKGGTETQYF
>TRBV19|TRBJ2-1
CASSIGLLPYNEQFF
>TRBV27|TRBJ2-1
CASSLPGTSGSSYNEQFF
>TRBV10-1|TRBJ2-1
CASSGASGIDEQFF
>TRBV7-8|TRBJ1-5
CASSLTLIRGGQPQHF
>TRBV19|TRBJ2-6
CASSGGPGSGANVLTF
>TRBV27|TRBJ2-1
CASSSGFREGMNEQFF
>TRBV6-1|TRBJ2-2
CASSEFGTGIFGTGELFF
>TRBV9|TRBJ2-2
CASSVGRGRKGGELFF
>TRBV28|TRBJ1-5
CASSPPKGGGQPQHF